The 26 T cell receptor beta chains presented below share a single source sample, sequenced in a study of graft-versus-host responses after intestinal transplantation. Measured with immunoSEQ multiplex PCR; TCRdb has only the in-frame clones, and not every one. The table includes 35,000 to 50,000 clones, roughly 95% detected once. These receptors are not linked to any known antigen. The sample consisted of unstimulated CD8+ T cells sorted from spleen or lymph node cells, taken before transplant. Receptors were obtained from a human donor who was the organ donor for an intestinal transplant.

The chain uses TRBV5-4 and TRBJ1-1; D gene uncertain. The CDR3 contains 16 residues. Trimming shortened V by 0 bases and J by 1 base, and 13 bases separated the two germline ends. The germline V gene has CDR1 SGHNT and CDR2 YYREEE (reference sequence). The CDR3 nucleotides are TGTGCCAGCAGCTTGGGGGGTTTAGCAGGGAACACTGAAGCTTTCTTT. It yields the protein CASSLGGLAGNTEAFF.

Here the CDR3 DNA reads TGCGCCAGCAGTGTTGCAGGGGGCACAGATACGCAGTATTTT. This codes for CASSVAGGTDTQYF. V gene TRBV10-2 combines with J gene TRBJ2-3; TRBD1 might be the D (6 bases). The CDR3 has 14 amino acids. Germline values: CDR1 WSHSY, CDR2 SAAADI. V dropped 4 bases and J dropped 1 base, with 9 bases sitting between them.

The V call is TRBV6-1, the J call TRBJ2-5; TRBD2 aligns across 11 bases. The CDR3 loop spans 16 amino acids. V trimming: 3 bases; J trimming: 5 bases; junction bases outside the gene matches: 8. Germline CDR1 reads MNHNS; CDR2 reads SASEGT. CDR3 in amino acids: CASSDVLAGGKETQYF. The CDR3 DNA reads TGTGCCAGCAGTGATGTGTTAGCGGGGGGGAAGGAGACCCAGTACTTC.

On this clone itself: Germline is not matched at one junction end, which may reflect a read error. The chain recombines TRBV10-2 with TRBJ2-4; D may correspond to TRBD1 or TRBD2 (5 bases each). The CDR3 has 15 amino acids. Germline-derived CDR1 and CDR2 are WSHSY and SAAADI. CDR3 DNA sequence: TGCGCCAGCAGAGAGTGGGACCTAGCCAAAAACATTCAGTACTTC. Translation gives CASREWDLAKNIQYF.

The CDR3 DNA sequence: TGTGCCAGCAGCCCGACAGGGGCGAACACCGGGGAGCTGTTTTTT. Encoded protein: CASSPTGANTGELFF. The gene calls are TRBV13 and TRBJ2-2, with TRBD1 identical over 8 bases. Germline CDR1 and CDR2: PRHDT and FYEKMQ (reference sequence). The CDR3 has 15 residues. Trimming removed 5 bases from V and 0 bases from J; junction bases left unmatched: 2.

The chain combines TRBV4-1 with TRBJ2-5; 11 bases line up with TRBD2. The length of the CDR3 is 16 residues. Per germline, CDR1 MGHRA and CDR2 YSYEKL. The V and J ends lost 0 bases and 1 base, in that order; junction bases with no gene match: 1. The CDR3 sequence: CASSQDTSGGQETQYF. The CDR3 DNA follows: TGCGCCAGCAGCCAAGATACTAGCGGGGGCCAAGAGACCCAGTACTTC.

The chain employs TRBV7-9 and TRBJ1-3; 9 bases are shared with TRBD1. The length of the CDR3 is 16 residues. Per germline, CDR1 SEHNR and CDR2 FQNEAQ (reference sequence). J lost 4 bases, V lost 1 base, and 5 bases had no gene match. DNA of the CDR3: TGTGCCAGCAGCTTAGTCGCAGGACAGGGGGGAAACACCATATATTTT. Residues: CASSLVAGQGGNTIYF.

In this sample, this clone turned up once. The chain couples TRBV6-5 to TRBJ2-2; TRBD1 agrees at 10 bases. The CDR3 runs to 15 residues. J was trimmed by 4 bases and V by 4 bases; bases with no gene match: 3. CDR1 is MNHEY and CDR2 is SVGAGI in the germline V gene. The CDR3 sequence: CASSWGQGTTGELFF. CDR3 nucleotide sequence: TGTGCCAGCAGTTGGGGACAGGGGACCACCGGGGAGCTGTTTTTT.

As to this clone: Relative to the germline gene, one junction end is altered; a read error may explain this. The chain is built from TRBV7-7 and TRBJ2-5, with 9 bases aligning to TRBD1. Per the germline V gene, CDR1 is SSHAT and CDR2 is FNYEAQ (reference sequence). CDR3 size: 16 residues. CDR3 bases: TGTGCTAGCAGCTACGGGACAGGGTTATCCCAAGAGACCCAGTACTTC. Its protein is CASSYGTGLSQETQYF.

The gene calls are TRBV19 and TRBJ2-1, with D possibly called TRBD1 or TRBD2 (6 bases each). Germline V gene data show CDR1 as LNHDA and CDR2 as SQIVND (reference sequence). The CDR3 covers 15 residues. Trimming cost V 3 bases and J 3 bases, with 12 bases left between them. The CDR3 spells CASSIAGDFYNEQFF. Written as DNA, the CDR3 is TGTGCCAGTAGTATCGCAGGGGACTTCTACAATGAGCAGTTCTTC.

The CDR3 spells CAISDMVAANTGELFF. The DNA for the CDR3 is TGTGCCATCAGTGATATGGTAGCGGCGAACACCGGGGAGCTGTTTTTT. The chain uses TRBV10-3 and TRBJ2-2; weak D call: TRBD2 (6 bases). V lost 3 bases and J 0 bases, leaving 11 bases between the germline ends. This CDR3 contains 16 residues. The germline CDR1 and CDR2 sequences are ENHRY and SYGVKD.

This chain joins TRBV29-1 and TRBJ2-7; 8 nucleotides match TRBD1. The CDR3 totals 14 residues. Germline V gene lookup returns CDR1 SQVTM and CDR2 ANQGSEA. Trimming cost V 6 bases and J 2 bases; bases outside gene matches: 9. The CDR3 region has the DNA TGCAGCGTCGACACGGGACAGGACACCTACGAGCAGTACTTC. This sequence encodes CSVDTGQDTYEQYF.

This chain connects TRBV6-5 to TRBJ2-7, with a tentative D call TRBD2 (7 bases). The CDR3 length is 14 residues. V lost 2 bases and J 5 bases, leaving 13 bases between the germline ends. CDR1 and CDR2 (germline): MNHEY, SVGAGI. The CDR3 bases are TGTGCCAGCAGTTACGTGGGGGGGCGGGACGAGCAGTACTTC. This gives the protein CASSYVGGRDEQYF.

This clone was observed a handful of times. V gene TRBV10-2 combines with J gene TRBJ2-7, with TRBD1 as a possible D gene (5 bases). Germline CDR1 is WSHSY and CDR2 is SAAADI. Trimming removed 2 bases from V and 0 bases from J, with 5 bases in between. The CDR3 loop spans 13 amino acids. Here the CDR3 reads CASSEDSSYEQYF. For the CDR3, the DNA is TGCGCCAGCAGTGAGGACAGCTCCTACGAGCAGTACTTC.

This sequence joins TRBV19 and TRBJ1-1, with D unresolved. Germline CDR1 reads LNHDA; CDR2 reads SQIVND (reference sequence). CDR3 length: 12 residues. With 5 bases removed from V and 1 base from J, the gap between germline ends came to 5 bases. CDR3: CASSYPNTEAFF. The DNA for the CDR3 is TGTGCCAGTAGTTACCCGAACACTGAAGCTTTCTTT.

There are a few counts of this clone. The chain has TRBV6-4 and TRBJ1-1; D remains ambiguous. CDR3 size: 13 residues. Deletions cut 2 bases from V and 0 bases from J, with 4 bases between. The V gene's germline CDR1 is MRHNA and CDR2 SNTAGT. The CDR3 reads CASSDSMNTEAFF. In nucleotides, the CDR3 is TGTGCCAGCAGTGACAGCATGAACACTGAAGCTTTCTTT.

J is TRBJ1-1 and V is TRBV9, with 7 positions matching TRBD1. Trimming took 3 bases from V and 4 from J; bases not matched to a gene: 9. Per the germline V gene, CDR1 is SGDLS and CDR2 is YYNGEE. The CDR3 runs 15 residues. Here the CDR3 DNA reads TGTGCCAGCAGCGCCGAGGGACAGCTATTCACTGAAGCTTTCTTT. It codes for CASSAEGQLFTEAFF.

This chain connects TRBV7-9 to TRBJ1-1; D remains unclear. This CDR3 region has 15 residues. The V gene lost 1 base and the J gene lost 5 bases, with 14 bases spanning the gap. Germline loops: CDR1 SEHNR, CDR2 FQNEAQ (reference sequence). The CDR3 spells CASSLGAGLGTEAFF. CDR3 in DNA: TGTGCCAGCAGCTTAGGGGCGGGGTTGGGTACTGAAGCTTTCTTT.

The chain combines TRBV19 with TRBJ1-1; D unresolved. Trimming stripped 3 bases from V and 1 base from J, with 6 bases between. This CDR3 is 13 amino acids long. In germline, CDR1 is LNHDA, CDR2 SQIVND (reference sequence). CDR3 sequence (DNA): TGTGCCAGTAGTATCTCCCCGAACACTGAAGCTTTCTTT. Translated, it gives CASSISPNTEAFF.

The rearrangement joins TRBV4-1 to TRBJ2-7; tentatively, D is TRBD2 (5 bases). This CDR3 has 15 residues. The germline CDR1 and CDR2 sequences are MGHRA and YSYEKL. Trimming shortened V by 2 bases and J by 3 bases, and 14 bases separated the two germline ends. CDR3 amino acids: CASSQSPGLFYEQYF. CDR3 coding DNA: TGCGCCAGCAGCCAATCCCCCGGACTTTTCTACGAGCAGTACTTC.

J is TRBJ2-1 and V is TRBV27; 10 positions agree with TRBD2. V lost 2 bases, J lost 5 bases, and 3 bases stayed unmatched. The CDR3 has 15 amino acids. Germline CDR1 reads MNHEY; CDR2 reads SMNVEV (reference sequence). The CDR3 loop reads CASSLSSGGNNEQFF. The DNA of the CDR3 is TGTGCCAGCAGTTTAAGTAGCGGGGGGAACAATGAGCAGTTCTTC.

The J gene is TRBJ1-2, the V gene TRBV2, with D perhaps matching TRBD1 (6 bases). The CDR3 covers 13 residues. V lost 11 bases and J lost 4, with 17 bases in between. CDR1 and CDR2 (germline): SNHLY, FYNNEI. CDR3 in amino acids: CAEPGGDGYGYTF. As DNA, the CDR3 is TGTGCCGAACCGGGGGGCGACGGCTATGGCTACACCTTC.

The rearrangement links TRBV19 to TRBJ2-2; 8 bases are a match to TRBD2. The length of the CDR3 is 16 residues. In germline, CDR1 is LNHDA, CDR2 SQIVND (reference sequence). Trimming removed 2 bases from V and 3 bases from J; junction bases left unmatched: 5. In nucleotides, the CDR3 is TGTGCCAGTAGTATAATCCCTAGCGGGTACACCGGGGAGCTGTTTTTT. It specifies CASSIIPSGYTGELFF.

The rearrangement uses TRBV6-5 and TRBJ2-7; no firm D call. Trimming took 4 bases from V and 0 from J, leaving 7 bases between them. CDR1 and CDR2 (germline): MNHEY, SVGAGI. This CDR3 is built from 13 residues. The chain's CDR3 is CASSSVRSYEQYF. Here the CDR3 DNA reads TGTGCCAGCAGTTCTGTTCGCTCCTACGAGCAGTACTTC.

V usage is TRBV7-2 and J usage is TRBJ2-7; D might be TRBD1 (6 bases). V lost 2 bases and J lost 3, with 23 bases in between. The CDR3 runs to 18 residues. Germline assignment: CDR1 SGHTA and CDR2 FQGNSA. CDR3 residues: CASSLRWGQAGERYEQYF. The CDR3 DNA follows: TGTGCCAGCAGCTTAAGGTGGGGCCAGGCAGGGGAACGCTACGAGCAGTACTTC.

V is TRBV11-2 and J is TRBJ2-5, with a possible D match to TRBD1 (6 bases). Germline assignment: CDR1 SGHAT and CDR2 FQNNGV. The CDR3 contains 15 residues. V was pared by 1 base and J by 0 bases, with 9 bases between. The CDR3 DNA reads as TGTGCCAGCAGCTTAGGGGACATGTACCAAGAGACCCAGTACTTC. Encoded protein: CASSLGDMYQETQYF.